This T cell receptor (beta chain) appears in the sequencing data of a study of CD8 T cells in ankylosing spondylitis. TCRdb ran MiXCR on the 5' RACE reads and lists one entry per CDR3 protein. Seen here are roughly 240,000 distinct CDR3 sequences, roughly 32% observed once, and the top ten hold roughly 4.2%. The CDR3 contains 11 residues. Per the germline V gene, CDR1 is LGHDT and CDR2 is YNNKEL (reference sequence). V was pared by 8 bases and J by 6 bases, with 7 bases between. This clonotype occurred a few times. Antigen: not known. Study-level points and caveats: Clones linked to disease, bearing a CD8+ phenotype, were relatively rare in peripheral blood. Reportedly, disease-linked clones are significantly enriched in ankylosing spondylitis patients' matched synovial fluid. Blood of patients with ankylosing spondylitis appeared to be characterized by a TCR beta motif of seven or eight highly homologous variants.

Sequencing input: blood, either unsorted or a sorted T cell fraction (not recorded which). The source of this sequence is a male donor with ankylosing spondylitis or in good health (not recorded which). The chain links TRBV3-1 to TRBJ2-2; D not resolved. The CDR3: CASEGSGELFF. CDR3 coding DNA: TGTGCCAGCGAAGGGTCCGGGGAGCTGTTTTTT.